This is a list of T cell receptor beta chains from one sample in a study of early T cells in non-severe SARS-CoV-2 infection. TCRdb recomputed calls from the 5' RACE reads with MiXCR, one row per CDR3 protein. The repertoire holds about 19,000 distinct CDR3 sequences, with around 6.1% as singletons. Sequenced: whole blood. The receptor set was obtained from an adult who was a healthcare worker with PCR-confirmed SARS-CoV-2 infection or an uninfected control (not recorded which). Both conserved end residues are part of each CDR3. D genes are given only for firm matches. A clone size is listed for some rows: how often the clone was seen (once, few, many), or a class if it is expanded.

j_call: TRBJ2-2
clone_size: many
v_call: TRBV7-3
d_call: .
cdr3_nt: TGTGCCAGCAGCCCGGGTCCGAACACCGGGGAGCTGTTTTTT
cdr3_aa: CASSPGPNTGELFF

j_call: TRBJ2-3
clone_size: many
v_call: TRBV20-1
d_call: .
cdr3_nt: TGCAGTGCCCAGGGGGGATATGGGTCAGATACGCAGTATTTT
cdr3_aa: CSAQGGYGSDTQYF

j_call: TRBJ2-7
clone_size: many
v_call: TRBV9
d_call: TRBD1
cdr3_nt: TGTGCCAGCAGCCCGGACAGGGGATGGGCTTACGAGCAGTACTTC
cdr3_aa: CASSPDRGWAYEQYF

j_call: TRBJ1-1
clone_size: .
v_call: TRBV7-3
d_call: .
cdr3_nt: TGTGCCAGCAGCCCAGGGGATCGGGCGAACACTGAAGCTTTCTTT
cdr3_aa: CASSPGDRANTEAFF

j_call: TRBJ2-4
clone_size: many
v_call: TRBV20-1
d_call: TRBD2
cdr3_nt: TGCAGTGCAATAACCGCCGCGGGAGCGGGAGACGCAAACATTCAGTACTTC
cdr3_aa: CSAITAAGAGDANIQYF

j_call: TRBJ2-7
clone_size: few
v_call: TRBV20-1
d_call: .
cdr3_nt: TGCAGTGCTAGACCCGCAGCCTACGAGCAGTACTTC
cdr3_aa: CSARPAAYEQYF

j_call: TRBJ2-3
clone_size: .
v_call: TRBV20-1
d_call: TRBD2
cdr3_nt: TGCAGTGCGACTAGCGGGAGCACAGATACGCAGTATTTT
cdr3_aa: CSATSGSTDTQYF

j_call: TRBJ2-3
clone_size: .
v_call: TRBV3-1
d_call: TRBD1
cdr3_nt: TGTGCCAGCAGCGAGGGACAGGGGGACACAGATACGCAGTATTTT
cdr3_aa: CASSEGQGDTDTQYF

j_call: TRBJ2-3
clone_size: .
v_call: TRBV7-6
d_call: TRBD1
cdr3_nt: TGTGCCAGCAGCGCACCGGGACAGGGACGAGGGAGGGTAGCAGATACGCAGTATTTT
cdr3_aa: CASSAPGQGRGRVADTQYF

j_call: TRBJ2-5
clone_size: many
v_call: TRBV27
d_call: TRBD2
cdr3_nt: TGTGCCAGCAGTTTATCTGGGGGAGGGACTGGAGAGACCCAGTACTTC
cdr3_aa: CASSLSGGGTGETQYF

j_call: TRBJ2-1
clone_size: many
v_call: TRBV5-1
d_call: TRBD2
cdr3_nt: TGCGCCAGCAGCGGATTAGCGGGAGATGCCTACAATGAGCAGTTCTTC
cdr3_aa: CASSGLAGDAYNEQFF

j_call: TRBJ1-4
clone_size: .
v_call: TRBV19
d_call: .
cdr3_nt: TGTGCCAGTAGTATACCCCCCCCCGGAACTAATGAAAAACTGTTTTTT
cdr3_aa: CASSIPPPGTNEKLFF

j_call: TRBJ2-3
clone_size: many
v_call: TRBV19
d_call: .
cdr3_nt: TGTGCCACACGGGACCCAAGTTTCACAGATACGCAGTATTTT
cdr3_aa: CATRDPSFTDTQYF

j_call: TRBJ2-2
clone_size: many
v_call: TRBV29-1
d_call: TRBD1
cdr3_nt: TGCAGCGTTGAGAGGGGGCGCGACGGGGAGCTGTTTTTT
cdr3_aa: CSVERGRDGELFF

j_call: TRBJ2-7
clone_size: few
v_call: TRBV5-6
d_call: .
cdr3_nt: TGTGCCAGCAGCCCGAACCCCGGCGAGCAGTACTTC
cdr3_aa: CASSPNPGEQYF

j_call: TRBJ2-5
clone_size: many
v_call: TRBV20-1
d_call: .
cdr3_nt: TGCAGGGCCAGTCGGGCTCCACAGGTGGAGACCCAGTACTTC
cdr3_aa: CRASRAPQVETQYF

j_call: TRBJ1-1
clone_size: .
v_call: TRBV9
d_call: .
cdr3_nt: TGTGCCAGCAGCGTAGCCGCCATGAACACTGAAGCTTTCTTT
cdr3_aa: CASSVAAMNTEAFF

j_call: TRBJ2-7
clone_size: many
v_call: TRBV28
d_call: .
cdr3_nt: TGTGCCAGCCAAGCCCCCTGGGGCTACGAGCAGTACTTC
cdr3_aa: CASQAPWGYEQYF

j_call: TRBJ1-6
clone_size: .
v_call: TRBV6-5
d_call: .
cdr3_nt: TGTGCCAGCAGTCTGACACTCCCCGGAGGAAAAACCCTCCACTTT
cdr3_aa: CASSLTLPGGKTLHF

j_call: TRBJ2-2
clone_size: .
v_call: TRBV7-9
d_call: .
cdr3_nt: TGTGCCAGCAGCTTATCCAGCACCGGGGAGCTGTTTTTT
cdr3_aa: CASSLSSTGELFF

j_call: TRBJ2-3
clone_size: medium-sized
v_call: TRBV20-1
d_call: .
cdr3_nt: TGCAGTTCCAACCTAGCGTCGGACCTTGGTACGCAGTATTTT
cdr3_aa: CSSNLASDLGTQYF

j_call: TRBJ2-1
clone_size: medium-sized
v_call: TRBV6-2/TRBV6-3
d_call: .
cdr3_nt: TGTGCCAGCAAGGTCCATGAGATCGCTGAGCAGTTCTTC
cdr3_aa: CASKVHEIAEQFF

j_call: TRBJ2-2
clone_size: .
v_call: TRBV7-3
d_call: .
cdr3_nt: TGTGCCAGCAGCTTAACCCCGGAAGACGGGGAGCTGTTTTTT
cdr3_aa: CASSLTPEDGELFF

j_call: TRBJ1-1
clone_size: many
v_call: TRBV19
d_call: TRBD1
cdr3_nt: TGTGCCAGTGCTAGGCGTTGGGACAGAGGTACTGAAGCTTTCTTT
cdr3_aa: CASARRWDRGTEAFF

j_call: TRBJ2-1
clone_size: many
v_call: TRBV10-3
d_call: TRBD1
cdr3_nt: TGTGCCACCCGGTCGACAGGGCCTGACAATGAGCAGTTCTTC
cdr3_aa: CATRSTGPDNEQFF

j_call: TRBJ2-7
clone_size: many
v_call: TRBV4-1
d_call: TRBD2
cdr3_nt: TGCGCCAGCAGCCAGGGGACTAGCGGGATAGTCTACGAGCAGTACTTC
cdr3_aa: CASSQGTSGIVYEQYF

j_call: TRBJ1-2
clone_size: many
v_call: TRBV10-1
d_call: .
cdr3_nt: TGCGCCAGCAGTGTGGACACCGTATTGGGAGGCTACACCTTC
cdr3_aa: CASSVDTVLGGYTF

j_call: TRBJ2-7
clone_size: .
v_call: TRBV4-1
d_call: TRBD1
cdr3_nt: TGCGCCAGCAGCCAAGAACGGACAGGGTGGGCCTACGAGCAGTACTTC
cdr3_aa: CASSQERTGWAYEQYF

j_call: TRBJ2-1
clone_size: many
v_call: TRBV28
d_call: TRBD1
cdr3_nt: TGTGCCAGCAGTGTGACAGGGGGTGGTGTGAATGAGCAGTTCTTC
cdr3_aa: CASSVTGGGVNEQFF

j_call: TRBJ2-7
clone_size: many
v_call: TRBV28
d_call: TRBD2
cdr3_nt: TGTGCCAGCATAAAACTAGCGGGAGTTGTTGAGCAGTACTTC
cdr3_aa: CASIKLAGVVEQYF

j_call: TRBJ2-7
clone_size: many
v_call: TRBV20-1
d_call: .
cdr3_nt: TGCAGTGCTAGGGACCCCGGGGTATACGAGCAGTACTTC
cdr3_aa: CSARDPGVYEQYF

j_call: TRBJ1-5
clone_size: .
v_call: TRBV5-5
d_call: .
cdr3_nt: TGTGCCAGCAGCTTGGATTTACAGAGCAATCAGCCCCAGCATTTT
cdr3_aa: CASSLDLQSNQPQHF

j_call: TRBJ2-7
clone_size: many
v_call: TRBV29-1
d_call: .
cdr3_nt: TGCAGCGTTCGGCGGGATTCCTACGAGCAGTACTTC
cdr3_aa: CSVRRDSYEQYF

j_call: TRBJ2-7
clone_size: many
v_call: TRBV12-3/TRBV12-4
d_call: .
cdr3_nt: TGTGCCAGCAGTCCCCCGGACAGCCACCCTATCTACGAGCAGTACTTC
cdr3_aa: CASSPPDSHPIYEQYF

j_call: TRBJ2-1
clone_size: medium-sized
v_call: TRBV11-2
d_call: TRBD1
cdr3_nt: TGTGCCAGCAGCGAGGACAGGGCTCTCCTCAATGAGCAGTTCTTC
cdr3_aa: CASSEDRALLNEQFF

j_call: TRBJ1-2
clone_size: many
v_call: TRBV12-3/TRBV12-4
d_call: .
cdr3_nt: TGTGCCAGCCAGGCCACTAACTATGGCTACACCTTC
cdr3_aa: CASQATNYGYTF

j_call: TRBJ2-1
clone_size: many
v_call: TRBV24-1
d_call: TRBD1
cdr3_nt: TGTGCCACCAGTGACGCTGGACAGGTGAACTACAATGAGCAGTTCTTC
cdr3_aa: CATSDAGQVNYNEQFF

j_call: TRBJ2-7
clone_size: many
v_call: TRBV28
d_call: .
cdr3_nt: TGTGCCAGCAGCCAGACCTACGAGCAGTACTTC
cdr3_aa: CASSQTYEQYF

j_call: TRBJ1-6
clone_size: few
v_call: TRBV15
d_call: TRBD1
cdr3_nt: TGTGCCACCAGGAGTGACAGGGTTAACAATTCACCCCTCCACTTT
cdr3_aa: CATRSDRVNNSPLHF

j_call: TRBJ2-7
clone_size: .
v_call: TRBV21-1
d_call: .
cdr3_nt: TGTGCCAGCAGCAACGTCCGCAGACAGCACTCCTACGAGCAGTACTTC
cdr3_aa: CASSNVRRQHSYEQYF

j_call: TRBJ2-2
clone_size: many
v_call: TRBV27
d_call: .
cdr3_nt: TGTGCCAGCAGTTTCTATGTCACGGGGGAGCTGTTTTTT
cdr3_aa: CASSFYVTGELFF

j_call: TRBJ2-5
clone_size: many
v_call: TRBV29-1
d_call: .
cdr3_nt: TGCAGCGTTCCCCAAGGGCCCCAGTACTTC
cdr3_aa: CSVPQGPQYF

j_call: TRBJ2-4
clone_size: many
v_call: TRBV5-1
d_call: .
cdr3_nt: TGCGCCAGCAGCTTGGGTCCGGGCATGGGGACCAAAAACATTCAGTACTTC
cdr3_aa: CASSLGPGMGTKNIQYF

j_call: TRBJ2-1
clone_size: many
v_call: TRBV6-5
d_call: TRBD2
cdr3_nt: TGTGCCAGCAGTCAGACTAGCCAACCCTACAATGAGCAGTTCTTC
cdr3_aa: CASSQTSQPYNEQFF

j_call: TRBJ2-1
clone_size: many
v_call: TRBV6-4
d_call: .
cdr3_nt: TGTGCCAGCAGTGACGGCTCCGACAACAATGAGCAGTTCTTC
cdr3_aa: CASSDGSDNNEQFF

j_call: TRBJ2-5
clone_size: few
v_call: TRBV29-1
d_call: TRBD1
cdr3_nt: TGCAGCGTTCTACAGGGGGGTCGGGAGACCCAGTACTTC
cdr3_aa: CSVLQGGRETQYF

j_call: TRBJ2-2
clone_size: many
v_call: TRBV11-2
d_call: TRBD2
cdr3_nt: TGTGCCAGCAGCGTCCGGACTAGCGGGAGCGCCGGGGAGCTGTTTTTT
cdr3_aa: CASSVRTSGSAGELFF